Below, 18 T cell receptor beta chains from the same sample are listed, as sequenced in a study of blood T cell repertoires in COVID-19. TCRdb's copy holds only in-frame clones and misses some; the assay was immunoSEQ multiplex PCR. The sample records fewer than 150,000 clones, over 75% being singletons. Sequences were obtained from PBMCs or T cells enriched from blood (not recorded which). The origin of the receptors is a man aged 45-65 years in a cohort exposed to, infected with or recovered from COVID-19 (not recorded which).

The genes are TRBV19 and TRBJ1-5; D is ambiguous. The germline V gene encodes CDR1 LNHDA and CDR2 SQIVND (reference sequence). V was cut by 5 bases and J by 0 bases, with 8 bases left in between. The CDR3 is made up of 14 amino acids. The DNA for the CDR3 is TGTGCCAGTAGTGGAGAATATAGCAATCAGCCCCAGCATTTT. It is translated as CASSGEYSNQPQHF.

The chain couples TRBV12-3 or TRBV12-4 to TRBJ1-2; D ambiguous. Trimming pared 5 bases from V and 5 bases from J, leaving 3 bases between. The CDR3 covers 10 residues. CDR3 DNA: TGTGCCAGCAGTCGGTATGGCTACACCTTC. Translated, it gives CASSRYGYTF.

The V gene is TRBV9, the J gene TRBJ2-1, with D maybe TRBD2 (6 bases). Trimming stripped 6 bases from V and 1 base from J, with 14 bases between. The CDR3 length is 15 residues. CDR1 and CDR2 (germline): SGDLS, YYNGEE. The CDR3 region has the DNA TGTGCCAGCAACCTTGCGGGGCTGTCCTACAATGAGCAGTTCTTC. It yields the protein CASNLAGLSYNEQFF.

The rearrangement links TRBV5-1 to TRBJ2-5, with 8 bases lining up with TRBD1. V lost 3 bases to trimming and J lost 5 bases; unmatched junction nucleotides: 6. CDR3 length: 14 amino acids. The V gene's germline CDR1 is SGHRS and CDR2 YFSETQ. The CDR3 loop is CASSSGTGGETQYF. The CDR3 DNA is TGCGCCAGCAGCTCCGGGACAGGAGGGGAGACCCAGTACTTC.

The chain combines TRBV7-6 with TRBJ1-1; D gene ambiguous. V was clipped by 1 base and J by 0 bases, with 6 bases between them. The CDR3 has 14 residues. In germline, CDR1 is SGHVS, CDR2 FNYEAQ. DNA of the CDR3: TGTGCCAGCAGCTTAGGAGGTCTGAACACTGAAGCTTTCTTT. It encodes CASSLGGLNTEAFF.

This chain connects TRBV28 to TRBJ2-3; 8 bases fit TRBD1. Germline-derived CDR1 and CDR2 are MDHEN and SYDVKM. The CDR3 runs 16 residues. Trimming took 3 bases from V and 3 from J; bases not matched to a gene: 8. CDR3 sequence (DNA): TGTGCCAGCAGTTTCGCGACAGGGGTCGCGACAGATACGCAGTATTTT. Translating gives CASSFATGVATDTQYF.

In DNA, the CDR3 is TGCGCCAGTTGCGGGACAGGGAGCTACGAGCAGTACTTC. It yields the protein CASCGTGSYEQYF. The chain combines TRBV10-1 with TRBJ2-7; TRBD1 agrees at 9 bases. After removal of 9 bases from V and 3 bases from J, the junction contained 6 bases not matched to a gene. Germline V gives CDR1 WNHNN, CDR2 SYGVQD (reference sequence). CDR3 length equals 13 residues.

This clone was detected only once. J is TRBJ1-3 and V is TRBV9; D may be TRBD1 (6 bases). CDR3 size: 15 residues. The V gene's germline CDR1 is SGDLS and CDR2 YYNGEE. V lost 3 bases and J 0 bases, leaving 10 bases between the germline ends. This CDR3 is CASSAGTNSGNTIYF. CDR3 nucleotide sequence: TGTGCCAGCAGCGCGGGGACAAACTCTGGAAACACCATATATTTT.

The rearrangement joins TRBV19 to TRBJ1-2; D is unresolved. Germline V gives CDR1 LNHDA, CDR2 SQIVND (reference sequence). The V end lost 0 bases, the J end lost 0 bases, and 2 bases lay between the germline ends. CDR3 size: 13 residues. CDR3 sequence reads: CASSIDTNYGYTF. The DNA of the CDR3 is TGTGCCAGTAGTATAGACACTAACTATGGCTACACCTTC.

CDR3 nucleotide sequence: TGTGCCAGCAGGAGTGACAGTACAGATACGCAGTATTTT. It translates to CASRSDSTDTQYF. This chain links TRBV6-5 with TRBJ2-3; D possibly corresponds to TRBD1 (5 bases). This CDR3 is built from 13 residues. V was pared by 6 bases and J by 3 bases, with 10 bases between. CDR1 and CDR2 from the germline V gene are MNHEY and SVGAGI.

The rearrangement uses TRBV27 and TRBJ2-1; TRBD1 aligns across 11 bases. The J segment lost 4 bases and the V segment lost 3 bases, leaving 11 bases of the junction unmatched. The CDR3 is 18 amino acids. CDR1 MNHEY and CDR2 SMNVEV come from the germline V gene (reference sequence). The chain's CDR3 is CASSLGQGGPLWYNEQFF. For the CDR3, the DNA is TGTGCCAGCAGTTTGGGACAGGGGGGCCCCCTTTGGTACAATGAGCAGTTCTTC.

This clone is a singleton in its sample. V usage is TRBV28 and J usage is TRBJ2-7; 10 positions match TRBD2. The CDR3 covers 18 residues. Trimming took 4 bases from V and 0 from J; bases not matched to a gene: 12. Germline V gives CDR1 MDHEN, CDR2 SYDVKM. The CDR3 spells CASSSSFTGTSDSYEQYF. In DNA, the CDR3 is TGTGCCAGCAGTTCATCTTTCACCGGGACTAGCGACTCCTACGAGCAGTACTTC.

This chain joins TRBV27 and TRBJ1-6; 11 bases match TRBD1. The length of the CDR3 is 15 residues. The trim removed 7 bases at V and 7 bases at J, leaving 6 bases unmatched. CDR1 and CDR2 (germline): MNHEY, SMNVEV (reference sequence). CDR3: CASTTRDRGNSPLHF. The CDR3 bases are TGTGCCAGCACCACTAGGGACAGGGGGAATTCACCCCTCCACTTT.

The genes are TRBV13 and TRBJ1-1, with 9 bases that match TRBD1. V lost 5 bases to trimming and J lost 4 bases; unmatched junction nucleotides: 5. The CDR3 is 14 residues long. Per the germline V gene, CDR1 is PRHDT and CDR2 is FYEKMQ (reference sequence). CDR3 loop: CASSRPGQGTEAFF. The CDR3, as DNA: TGTGCCAGCAGCCGACCGGGACAGGGCACTGAAGCTTTCTTT.

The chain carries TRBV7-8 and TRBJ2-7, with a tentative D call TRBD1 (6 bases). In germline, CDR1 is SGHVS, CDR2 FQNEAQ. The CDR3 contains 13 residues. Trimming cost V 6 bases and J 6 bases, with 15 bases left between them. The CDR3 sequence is CASSTDRTSEQYF. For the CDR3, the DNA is TGTGCCAGCAGTACTGACAGGACCAGCGAGCAGTACTTC. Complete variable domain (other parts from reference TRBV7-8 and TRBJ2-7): GAGVSQSPRYKVAKRGQDVALRCDPISGHVSLFWYQQALGQGPEFLTYFQNEAQLDKSGLPSDRFFAERPEGSVSTLKIQRTQQEDSAVYLCASSTDRTSEQYFGPGTRLTVT.

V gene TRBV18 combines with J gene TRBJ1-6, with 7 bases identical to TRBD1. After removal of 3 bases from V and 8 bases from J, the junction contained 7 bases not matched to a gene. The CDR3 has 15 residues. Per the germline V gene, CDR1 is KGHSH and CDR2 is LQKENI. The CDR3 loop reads CASSPGQVAHSPLHF. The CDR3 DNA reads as TGTGCCAGCTCACCCGGACAGGTCGCCCATTCACCCCTCCACTTT.

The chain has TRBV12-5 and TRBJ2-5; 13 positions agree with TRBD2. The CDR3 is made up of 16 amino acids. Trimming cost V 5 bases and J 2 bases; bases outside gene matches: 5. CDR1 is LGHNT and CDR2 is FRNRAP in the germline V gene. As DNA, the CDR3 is TGTGCTAGTGGTCCTGGGACTAGCGGGGTACAAGAGACCCAGTACTTC. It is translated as CASGPGTSGVQETQYF.

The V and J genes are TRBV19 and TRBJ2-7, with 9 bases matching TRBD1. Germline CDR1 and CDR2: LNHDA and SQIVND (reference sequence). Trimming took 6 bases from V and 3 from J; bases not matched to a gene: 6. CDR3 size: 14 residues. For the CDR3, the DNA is TGTGCCAGTAGCCTGGGACAGGGTAACTACGAGCAGTACTTC. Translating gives CASSLGQGNYEQYF.